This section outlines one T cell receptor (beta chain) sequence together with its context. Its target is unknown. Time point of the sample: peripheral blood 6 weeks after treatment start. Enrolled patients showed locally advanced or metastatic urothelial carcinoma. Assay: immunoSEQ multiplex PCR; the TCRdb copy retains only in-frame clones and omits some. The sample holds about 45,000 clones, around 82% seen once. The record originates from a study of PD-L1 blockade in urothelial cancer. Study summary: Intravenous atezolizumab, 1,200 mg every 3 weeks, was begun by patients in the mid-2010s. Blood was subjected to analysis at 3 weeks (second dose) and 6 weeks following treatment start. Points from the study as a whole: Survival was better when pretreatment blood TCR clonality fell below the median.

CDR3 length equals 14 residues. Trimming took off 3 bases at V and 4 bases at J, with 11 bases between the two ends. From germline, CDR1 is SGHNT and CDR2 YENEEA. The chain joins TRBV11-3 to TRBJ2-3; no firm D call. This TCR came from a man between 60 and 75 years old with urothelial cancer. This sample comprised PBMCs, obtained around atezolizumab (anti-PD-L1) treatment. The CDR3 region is CASSLTRISDTQYF. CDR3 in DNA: TGTGCCAGCAGCTTGACGCGGATTTCAGATACGCAGTATTTT.